A single sample is the source of the 15 T cell receptor beta chains below, sequenced in a study of identical twins (dated by TCRdb to about 2016). Receptors were amplified or captured by 5' RACE. The sample was run on an Illumina HiSeq 2000. TCRdb took the public reads, trimmed them with fastp at Q25, ran MiXCR for clone calling and kept in-frame beta chains. Under each unique CDR3 protein, matching rows form one entry showing the most common genes and DNA. The sample has 700,000 to 950,000 distinct CDR3 sequences on record, about 12% of them singletons. The ten largest clones add up to roughly 1.5% of the sample. These data were also reused for a study on yellow fever vaccine responses in identical twins.

The material sequenced was PBMCs. The receptor set was obtained from a woman in her late teens or twenties in good health.

This clonotype was observed at least ten times. This chain uses TRBV20-1 with TRBJ1-1; the match to TRBD1 covers 7 bases. Looked up from germline, CDR1 is DFQATT and CDR2 is SNEGSKA (reference sequence). CDR3 length: 14 residues. With 3 bases clipped from V and 3 bases from J, the junction kept 7 bases outside the gene matches. The CDR3 DNA follows: TGCAGTGCTAGGGGTAGGGGGCCTGACACTGAAGCTTTCTTT. Protein: CSARGRGPDTEAFF.

The chain has TRBV12-3 or TRBV12-4 and TRBJ2-1, with a weak D call TRBD2 (7 bases). This CDR3 has 12 amino acids. The V end lost 3 bases, the J end lost 12 bases, and 12 bases lay between the germline ends. CDR3 coding DNA: TGTGCCAGCAGTTTCGGGGGGCACACGCAGTTCTTC. It specifies CASSFGGHTQFF.

The chain links TRBV10-3 to TRBJ1-5; 8 nucleotides match TRBD1. Germline CDR1 is ENHRY and CDR2 is SYGVKD. This CDR3 spans 14 amino acids. J lost 3 bases, V lost 5 bases, and 3 bases had no gene match. CDR3 loop: CAISWGQDNQPQHF. In nucleotides, the CDR3 is TGTGCCATCAGTTGGGGACAGGACAATCAGCCCCAGCATTTT.

This clonotype was observed at least ten times. The chain employs TRBV5-5 and TRBJ2-1; TRBD1 matches at 7 bases. Germline lookup yields CDR1 SGHKS and CDR2 YYEKEE (reference sequence). With 0 bases clipped from V and 3 bases from J, the junction kept 3 bases outside the gene matches. CDR3 length: 15 amino acids. CDR3 amino acids: CASSLVQGNYNEQFF. The CDR3 DNA follows: TGTGCCAGCAGCTTGGTACAGGGGAACTACAATGAGCAGTTCTTC.

This clonotype was counted many times. The genes are TRBV20-1 and TRBJ2-2; D is uncertain. This CDR3 has 15 amino acids. CDR1 and CDR2 (germline): DFQATT, SNEGSKA (reference sequence). The V end was cut by 6 bases, the J end by 0 bases, with 14 bases between. This chain's CDR3 is CSALYTSANTGELFF. The CDR3 DNA follows: TGCAGTGCCCTGTACACGTCTGCGAACACCGGGGAGCTGTTTTTT.

The chain is built from TRBV20-1 and TRBJ1-1; D unclear. Trimming removed 1 base from V and 1 base from J, with 16 bases in between. From germline, CDR1 is DFQATT and CDR2 SNEGSKA (reference sequence). The CDR3 spans 16 residues. This CDR3 is CSARVVESDWNTEAFF. The CDR3 nucleotides are TGCAGTGCTAGAGTAGTCGAAAGTGATTGGAACACTGAAGCTTTCTTT.

This clonotype has only a few counts. This rearrangement joins TRBV10-3 to TRBJ2-1, with a possible D match to TRBD1 (5 bases). This CDR3 region has 11 residues. V was clipped by 8 bases and J by 7 bases, with 9 bases between them. Germline V lookup: CDR1 ENHRY, CDR2 SYGVKD. CDR3 bases: TGTGCCATCGGGGCGGTGAATGAGCAGTTCTTC. This codes for CAIGAVNEQFF.

This clonotype has just a few counts. This chain links TRBV19 with TRBJ1-5, with TRBD1 identical over 9 bases. V lost 4 bases and J lost 4; bases outside the gene matches: 11. The CDR3 covers 17 residues. Germline lookup yields CDR1 LNHDA and CDR2 SQIVND (reference sequence). The CDR3 spells CASSTTGTGSFNQPQHF. Here the CDR3 DNA reads TGTGCCAGTAGTACTACCGGGACAGGGTCCTTTAATCAGCCCCAGCATTTT.

This clonotype was detected a few times. CDR3 protein: CASRPAGGTGYEQYV. The CDR3 nucleotides read TGTGCCAGCCGCCCAGCCGGCGGGACAGGGTACGAGCAGTACGTC. The gene calls are TRBV6-2 or TRBV6-3 and TRBJ2-7; 9 bases align to TRBD1. Germline V gives CDR1 MNHEY, CDR2 SVGEGT. The CDR3 contains 15 residues. The ends lost 8 bases at V and 4 bases at J; junction bases unmatched: 12.

This rearrangement joins TRBV7-2 to TRBJ2-7, with D hard to call. CDR1 SGHTA and CDR2 FQGNSA come from the germline V gene. The CDR3 spans 16 residues. V lost 1 base and J lost 0, with 13 bases in between. CDR3 loop: CASSLVGSIASYEQYF. CDR3 coding DNA: TGTGCCAGCAGCTTAGTGGGTTCGATAGCCTCCTACGAGCAGTACTTC.

V gene TRBV25-1 combines with J gene TRBJ2-4; D is perhaps TRBD2 (7 bases). Trimming left V 5 bases short and J 1 base short, with 21 bases between. The CDR3 extends over 18 amino acids. Germline loops: CDR1 MGHDK, CDR2 SYGVNS. CDR3: CASSPSPRGAGAKNIQYF. The CDR3, as DNA: TGTGCCAGCAGTCCCTCCCCCCGGGGGGCAGGGGCCAAAAACATTCAGTACTTC.

This clonotype has more than one count but fewer than ten. The chain links TRBV28 to TRBJ1-1, with unresolved D. CDR1 and CDR2 from the germline V gene are MDHEN and SYDVKM. The V end lost 4 bases, the J end lost 1 base, and 4 bases lay between the germline ends. The CDR3 sequence is 12 residues long. CDR3 nucleotides: TGTGCCAGCAGTTCAGCGAACACTGAAGCTTTCTTT. Its translation is CASSSANTEAFF.

This clonotype was observed a handful of times. This sequence joins TRBV24-1 and TRBJ2-1, with 8 bases lining up with TRBD2. Germline-derived CDR1 and CDR2 are KGHDR and SFDVKD. V trimming: 6 bases; J trimming: 2 bases; junction bases outside the gene matches: 2. CDR3 size: 14 residues. The CDR3 DNA reads TGTGCCACCAGTTTAGCGGGAACCTACAATGAGCAGTTCTTC. Translation gives CATSLAGTYNEQFF.

V is TRBV5-6 and J is TRBJ1-2; no reliable D call. Germline V gene lookup returns CDR1 SGHDT and CDR2 YYEEEE. The CDR3 is 14 residues long. V shed 1 base and J shed 4 bases, with 11 bases lying between them. In DNA form, the CDR3 reads TGTGCCAGCAGCTTGAAGGGAGGTAGCTATGGCTACACCTTC. Translating it yields CASSLKGGSYGYTF.

This clonotype occurred a few times. Here the CDR3 reads CATSDPGLYNEQFF. The DNA for the CDR3 is TGTGCCACCAGTGACCCGGGGCTCTACAATGAGCAGTTCTTC. The chain uses TRBV24-1 and TRBJ2-1; D possibly uses TRBD1 or TRBD2 (5 bases each). The CDR3 contains 14 residues. V lost 4 bases and J lost 3, with 9 bases in between. Germline CDR1 and CDR2: KGHDR and SFDVKD.